This T cell receptor (beta chain) was identified in a study of STAT5B mutations in CD4+ large granular lymphocyte leukemia. General study points: Around 25% of private leukemic clonotypes occurred rarely in other patients' non-leukemic repertoires. Patient CD4-sorted repertoires looked more clonal than healthy CD4+ repertoires, even without putative leukemic clones.

Comments on this clone: Antigen: not known.

Buffy coats from healthy blood donors served as controls. Original processing methods: A productive frequency of 2.59 x 10-5 was the lowest detectable. The repertoire was sequenced with immunoSEQ multiplex PCR; TCRdb's copy has only in-frame clones and lacks some. V and J calls and clone size are as listed in that table; D and trimming were resolved from the DNA. Here the sample spans nearly 35,000 clones, about four fifths being singletons. Germline-derived CDR1 and CDR2 are SGHRS and YFSETQ. V was shortened by 2 bases and J by 2 bases, with 10 bases between the two germline ends. The CDR3 contains 15 residues.

Material for sequencing was CD4+ T cells from blood buffy coats. J is TRBJ2-2 and V is TRBV5-1, with D unclear. The clonotype was recovered from a human donor in good health. The CDR3 spells CASSLGTSNTGELFF. The CDR3, as DNA: TGCGCCAGCAGCTTAGGCACCAGTAACACCGGGGAGCTGTTTTTT.